The 16 T cell receptor beta chains below all came from one sample that was sequenced in a study of regulatory T cells in long-lasting Graves disease. Time point defined: newly diagnosed GD, antithyroid drugs for less than 3 months. From PBMCs, RNA was extracted and then used to make the TCR library. Arm-PCR of CDR3 regions and iRepertoire HTBI primers were the basis on which TCR beta libraries were built. TCRdb used MiXCR to reprocess the multiplex PCR reads, holding one entry per CDR3 protein. The table shows approximately 540,000 distinct CDR3 sequences, with around 12% occurring only once. These data are also associated with another study on T cells in Graves' hyperthyroidism and ophthalmopathy.

The sample here was peripheral blood mononuclear cells (PBMCs), taken at new diagnosis, from a patient treated with antithyroid drugs. Receptors were obtained from a woman aged 25 to 39 with Graves disease.

V gene TRBV2 combines with J gene TRBJ1-1, with D hard to call. This CDR3 has 14 amino acids. The germline CDR1 and CDR2 sequences are SNHLY and FYNNEI. V was cut by 7 bases and J by 3 bases, with 15 bases left in between. In nucleotides, the CDR3 is TGTGCCAGCATGCTCGCTAGCGGGGACACTGAAGCTTTCTTT. Its translation: CASMLASGDTEAFF.

This clonotype appeared a few times. This sequence joins TRBV19 and TRBJ2-1, with D perhaps TRBD2 (6 bases). Trimming left V 4 bases short and J 2 bases short, with 21 bases between. This CDR3 has 18 amino acids. Germline V gene data show CDR1 as LNHDA and CDR2 as SQIVND (reference sequence). The CDR3 here is CASSTQRGAGLTYNEQFF. Written as DNA, the CDR3 is TGTGCCAGTAGTACGCAACGCGGGGCAGGGCTAACCTACAATGAGCAGTTCTTC. The full variable domain, with the rest looked up from reference TRBV19 and TRBJ2-1, is DGGITQSPKYLFRKEGQNVTLSCEQNLNHDAMYWYRQDPGQGLRLIYYSQIVNDFQKGDIAEGYSVSREKKESFPLTVTSAQKNPTAFYLCASSTQRGAGLTYNEQFFGPGTRLTVL.

The gene calls are TRBV2 and TRBJ2-3, with 8 bases aligning to TRBD2. This CDR3 is 15 amino acids long. In germline, CDR1 is SNHLY, CDR2 FYNNEI. After removal of 10 bases from V and 1 base from J, the junction contained 10 bases not matched to a gene. CDR3 in amino acids: CATHTLAVGTDTQYF. Here the CDR3 DNA reads TGTGCCACCCACACACTAGCGGTAGGCACAGATACGCAGTATTTT.

At least ten counts were recorded for this clonotype. The chain carries TRBV7-2 and TRBJ2-1; D not certain. Trimming removed 5 bases at V and 4 bases at J, with 12 bases between. In germline, CDR1 is SGHTA, CDR2 FQGNSA. The CDR3 extends over 14 amino acids. For the CDR3, the DNA is TGTGCCAGCAGCGAGTCCCTCGTTTACAATGAGCAGTTCTTC. Its translation is CASSESLVYNEQFF.

This chain links TRBV7-2 with TRBJ1-6, with TRBD1 identical over 7 bases. Germline loops: CDR1 SGHTA, CDR2 FQGNSA. V trimming: 6 bases; J trimming: 6 bases; junction bases outside the gene matches: 5. This CDR3 comprises 14 residues. This CDR3 reads CASSRAGGNSPLHF. In DNA form, the CDR3 reads TGTGCCAGCAGTCGTGCAGGGGGTAATTCACCCCTCCACTTT.

This clonotype was found many times. The chain employs TRBV2 and TRBJ2-3; 8 bases are a match to TRBD2. Germline V gene data show CDR1 as SNHLY and CDR2 as FYNNEI. CDR3 length equals 15 residues. V shed 6 bases, J shed 0 bases, and the junction held 5 bases outside the gene matches. Written as DNA, the CDR3 is TGTGCCAGCAGAAACAGCGGGAGTAGCACAGATACGCAGTATTTT. Its translation: CASRNSGSSTDTQYF.

This clonotype showed up many times. V is TRBV11-3 and J is TRBJ2-1; TRBD1 matches at 11 bases. The germline CDR1 and CDR2 sequences are SGHNT and YENEEA. Trimming at V came to 4 bases and at J to 8 bases, leaving 4 bases not matched to a gene. The CDR3 contains 14 residues. The CDR3 DNA follows: TGTGCCAGCAGCTGGAGGGACAGGGGGGATGAGCAGTTCTTC. Residues: CASSWRDRGDEQFF.

The chain carries TRBV12-3 or TRBV12-4 and TRBJ1-2; the D is unclear. The CDR3 is 12 amino acids. The V end was cut by 6 bases, the J end by 5 bases, with 10 bases between. CDR3 DNA: TGTGCCAGCAGGCCCGACTCGTATGGCTACACCTTC. Amino acids: CASRPDSYGYTF.

V and J are TRBV6-5 and TRBJ2-3; no clear D. This CDR3 spans 12 amino acids. Trimming pared 2 bases from V and 8 bases from J, leaving 8 bases between. Germline lookup yields CDR1 MNHEY and CDR2 SVGAGI. CDR3 DNA sequence: TGTGCCAGCAGTTACGACCACGCTACGCAGTATTTT. Residues: CASSYDHATQYF.

This clonotype appeared many times. This chain connects TRBV18 to TRBJ2-2, with a possible D match to TRBD2 (5 bases). Germline lookup yields CDR1 KGHSH and CDR2 LQKENI. Between the trimmed V and J ends, which lost 2 bases and 2 bases, there was a span of 12 bases. CDR3 length: 16 residues. CDR3 in DNA: TGTGCCAGCTCACCAACTTCGAGCGGAAACACCGGGGAGCTGTTTTTT. Encoded protein: CASSPTSSGNTGELFF.

The rearrangement links TRBV19 to TRBJ2-6; D is perhaps TRBD1 (5 bases). This CDR3 has 17 amino acids. Germline-derived CDR1 and CDR2 are LNHDA and SQIVND (reference sequence). V shed 3 bases and J shed 0 bases, with 12 bases lying between them. The DNA of the CDR3 is TGTGCCAGTAGTATTGCTCAGGGCCCCTCTGGGGCCAACGTCCTGACTTTC. Translated: CASSIAQGPSGANVLTF.

There are a few counts of this clonotype. The chain links TRBV27 to TRBJ2-7; D call uncertain. This CDR3 has 14 residues. Trimming took off 6 bases at V and 2 bases at J, with 14 bases between the two ends. CDR1 and CDR2 (germline): MNHEY, SMNVEV (reference sequence). CDR3 DNA sequence: TGTGCCAGCAGAAACAACCGAGATACCTACGAGCAGTACTTC. It is translated as CASRNNRDTYEQYF.

This clonotype was counted many times. The V gene is TRBV29-1, the J gene TRBJ1-1, with D unclear. The CDR3 has 11 residues. Germline lookup yields CDR1 SQVTM and CDR2 ANQGSEA. Trimming pared 1 base from V and 3 bases from J, leaving 3 bases between. The CDR3 region has the DNA TGCAGCGTTGAAGTCTACACTGAAGCTTTCTTT. This gives the protein CSVEVYTEAFF. The full variable domain, completed using reference TRBV29-1 and TRBJ1-1, is SAVISQKPSRDICQRGTSLTIQCQVDSQVTMMFWYRQQPGQSLTLIATANQGSEATYESGFVIDKFPISRPNLTFSTLTVSNMSPEDSSIYLCSVEVYTEAFFGQGTRLTVV.

This clonotype was seen more than once but under ten times. Germline and junction disagree at one end, which may indicate a read error. The rearrangement links TRBV5-1 to TRBJ2-4; D is possibly TRBD2 (5 bases). The germline gives CDR1 SGHRS, CDR2 YFSETQ. The length of the CDR3 is 14 residues. The CDR3 sequence is CAGSLPGAKNIQYF. The CDR3 region has the DNA TGCGCCGGCAGCTTGCCGGGGGCCAAAAACATTCAGTACTTC.

There are many counts of this clonotype. The V gene is TRBV24-1, the J gene TRBJ2-2; 8 nucleotides agree with TRBD2. CDR1 is KGHDR and CDR2 is SFDVKD in the germline V gene. The CDR3 contains 16 residues. The junction had 2 bases not matched to a gene; V was cut back by 0 bases and J by 3 bases. CDR3 sequence: CATSDLTGGDTGELFF. CDR3 nucleotide sequence: TGTGCCACCAGTGATTTGACGGGAGGGGACACCGGGGAGCTGTTTTTT.

The rearrangement joins TRBV7-9 to TRBJ1-4; the D is unclear. The CDR3 sequence is 13 residues long. V was trimmed by 5 bases and J by 5 bases, leaving 9 bases between them. The germline CDR1 and CDR2 sequences are SEHNR and FQNEAQ (reference sequence). The CDR3 DNA reads as TGTGCCAGCAGCCACTCCCTCAATGAAAAACTGTTTTTT. It specifies CASSHSLNEKLFF.